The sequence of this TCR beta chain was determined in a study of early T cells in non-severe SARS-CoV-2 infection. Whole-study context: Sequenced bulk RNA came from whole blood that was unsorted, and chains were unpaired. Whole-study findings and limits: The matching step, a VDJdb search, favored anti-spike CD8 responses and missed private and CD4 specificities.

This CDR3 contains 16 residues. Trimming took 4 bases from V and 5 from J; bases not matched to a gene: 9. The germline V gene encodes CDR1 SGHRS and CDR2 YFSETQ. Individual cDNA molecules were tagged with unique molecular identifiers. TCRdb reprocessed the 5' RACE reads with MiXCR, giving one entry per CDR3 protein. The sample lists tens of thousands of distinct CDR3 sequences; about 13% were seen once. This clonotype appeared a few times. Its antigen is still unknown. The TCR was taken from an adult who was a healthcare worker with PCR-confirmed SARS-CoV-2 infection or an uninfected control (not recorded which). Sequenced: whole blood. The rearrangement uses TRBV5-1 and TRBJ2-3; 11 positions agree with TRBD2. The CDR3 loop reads CASSGGTSGEIDTQYF. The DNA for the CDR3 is TGCGCCAGCAGCGGAGGGACTAGCGGTGAAATAGATACGCAGTATTTT.